The 2 T cell receptor beta chains below come from one sample, sequenced in a study of blood T cells in healthy people across ages. A second PCR of roughly 6 to 12 cycles used a sample-barcoded 5' primer and a J-beta primer mix. TCRdb ran MiXCR on the 5' RACE reads and lists one entry per CDR3 protein. The sample holds 1.5 million to 1.8 million distinct CDR3 sequences, roughly two fifths seen once. The sequenced material came from blood. These receptors were taken from a woman aged 18-29 years in good health.

The chain couples TRBV10-3 to TRBJ1-5; D is ambiguous. In germline, CDR1 is ENHRY, CDR2 SYGVKD. The CDR3 has 13 amino acids. Trimming cost V 5 bases and J 0 bases, with 5 bases left between them. CDR3 bases: TGTGCCATCAGTCGCTATAGCAATCAGCCCCAGCATTTT. It is translated as CAISRYSNQPQHF.

The chain joins TRBV20-1 to TRBJ2-7; the match to TRBD2 covers 10 bases. The CDR3 has 14 amino acids. The V gene's germline CDR1 is DFQATT and CDR2 SNEGSKA (reference sequence). J was trimmed by 4 bases and V by 0 bases; bases with no gene match: 3. The CDR3 reads CSARDWTSGYEQYF. CDR3 nucleotide sequence: TGCAGTGCTAGAGACTGGACTAGCGGTTACGAGCAGTACTTC.